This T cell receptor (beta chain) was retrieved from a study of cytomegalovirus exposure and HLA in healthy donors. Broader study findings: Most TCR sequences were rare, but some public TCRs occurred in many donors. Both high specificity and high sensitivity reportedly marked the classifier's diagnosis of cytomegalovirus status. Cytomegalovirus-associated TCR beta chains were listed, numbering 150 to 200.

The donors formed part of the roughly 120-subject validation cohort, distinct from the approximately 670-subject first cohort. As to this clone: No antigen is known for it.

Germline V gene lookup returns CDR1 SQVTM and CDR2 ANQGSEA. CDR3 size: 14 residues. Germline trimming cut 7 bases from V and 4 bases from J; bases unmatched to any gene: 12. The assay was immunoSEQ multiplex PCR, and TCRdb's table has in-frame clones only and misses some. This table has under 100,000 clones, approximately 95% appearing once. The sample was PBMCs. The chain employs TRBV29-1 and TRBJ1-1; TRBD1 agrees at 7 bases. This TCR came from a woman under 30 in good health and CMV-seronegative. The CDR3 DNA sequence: TGCAGCGCCCAATTCGACAGGGCCGGCACTGAAGCTTTCTTT. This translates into CSAQFDRAGTEAFF.